Sequencing of this T cell receptor (beta chain) was carried out in a study of CD8 T cells in Susac syndrome. Losses at the gene ends were 0 bases for V and 4 bases for J; bases not matched to a gene: 7. Germline CDR1 reads MGHRA; CDR2 reads YSYEKL. This CDR3 comprises 18 residues. Study observations and caveats: As the study acknowledged, the number of individuals who were part of its TCR sequencing and HLA analysis was relatively small.

The count of this clonotype is one. The antigen is undetermined. With random hexamers, reverse transcription was performed on about 0.5 to 1 ug of RNA. The immunoSEQ assay covered 54 Vbeta and 13 Jbeta segments for CDR3. TCRdb independently ran MiXCR on the immunoSEQ multiplex PCR reads; one entry per CDR3 protein. The sample consists of roughly 120,000 distinct CDR3 sequences, approximately 96% of them appearing once. The individuals used as controls were healthy donors who had been matched for both age and sex. In contrast to the negatively isolated CD8+ and CD4+ T cells, TEMRA cells were FACS-enriched.

Sequenced input: CD4+ T cells from PBMCs. This receptor was taken from a human donor in good health. The V call is TRBV4-1, the J call TRBJ2-5; 14 bases are shared with TRBD2. The CDR3 bases are TGCGCCAGCAGCCAAGAGAGGGGGACTAGCGGGAGTAGAGAGACCCAGTACTTC. This encodes CASSQERGTSGSRETQYF.